What follows is one T cell receptor beta chain and its context. This likely comes from a read error, as the CDR3 has no conserved phenylalanine or tryptophan at its end. The CDR3 is made up of 14 amino acids. In germline, CDR1 is DFQATT, CDR2 SNEGSKA (reference sequence). TCRbeta libraries were built with three rounds of nested PCR, modified from ARM-PCR. One entry per CDR3 protein, called by TCRdb with MiXCR from the multiplex PCR reads. The sample carries over 80,000 distinct CDR3 sequences, under 80% recorded once. No cell sorting was done before RNA was extracted from the tissue. The normal lung tissue was taken more than 3 cm from the tumor edge. This sample was included in a study of tumor and adjacent non-tumor tissue in lung cancer.

The material sequenced was distant non-tumor lung tissue. This chain joins TRBV20-1 and TRBJ2-1; the D gene is possibly TRBD2 (6 bases). The origin of this receptor is a woman aged 45-59 years with non-small cell lung cancer. The CDR3 coding sequence is TGCAGTGCTGGAGGATTAGCGGATTACAACGAGCAGTTCTTA. It is translated as CSAGGLADYNEQFL.